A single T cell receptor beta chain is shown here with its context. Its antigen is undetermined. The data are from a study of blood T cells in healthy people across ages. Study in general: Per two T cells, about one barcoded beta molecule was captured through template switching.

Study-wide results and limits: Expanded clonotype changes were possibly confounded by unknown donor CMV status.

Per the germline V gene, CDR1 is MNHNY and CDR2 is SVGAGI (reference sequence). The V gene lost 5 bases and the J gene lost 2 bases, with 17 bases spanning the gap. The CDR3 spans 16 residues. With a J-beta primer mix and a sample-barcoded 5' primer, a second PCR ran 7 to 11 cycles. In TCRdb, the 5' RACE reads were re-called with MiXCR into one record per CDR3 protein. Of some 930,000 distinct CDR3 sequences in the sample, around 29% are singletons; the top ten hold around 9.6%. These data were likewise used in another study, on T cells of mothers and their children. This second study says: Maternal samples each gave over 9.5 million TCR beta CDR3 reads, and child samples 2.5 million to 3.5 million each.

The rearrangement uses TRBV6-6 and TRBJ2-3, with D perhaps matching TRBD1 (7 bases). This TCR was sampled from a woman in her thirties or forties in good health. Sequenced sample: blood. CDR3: CASSGEGGTVTDTQYF. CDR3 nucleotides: TGTGCCAGCAGTGGAGAAGGGGGGACAGTCACAGATACGCAGTATTTT.